One sample yielded the 5 T cell receptor beta chains listed below, sequenced in a study of neurological immune-mediated disorders. Each CDR3 protein gets one entry after TCRdb re-called the 5' RACE reads with MiXCR. The table lists under 40,000 distinct CDR3 sequences, under 6% of them singletons, with 20% to 25% in the top ten. The sequenced material came from PBMCs. The receptor set was obtained from a man between 18 and 29 years old in good health.

This clonotype was seen repeatedly, ten times or more. The gene calls are TRBV20-1 and TRBJ1-5; D is possibly TRBD1 (6 bases). Germline V gene data show CDR1 as DFQATT and CDR2 as SNEGSKA (reference sequence). Trimming took 0 bases from V and 4 from J, leaving 13 bases between them. The CDR3 spans 15 residues. The CDR3 sequence is CSARESRGGNQPQHF. The DNA for the CDR3 is TGCAGTGCTAGAGAATCCAGGGGAGGGAATCAGCCCCAGCATTTT.

This clonotype was found many times. V gene TRBV3-1 combines with J gene TRBJ2-1, with D possibly being TRBD1 or TRBD2 (6 bases each). The germline V gene has CDR1 LGHDT and CDR2 YNNKEL (reference sequence). The CDR3 has 17 residues. The V end was cut by 5 bases, the J end by 6 bases, with 23 bases between. The CDR3 region is CASSSPFGGPTPNEQFF. The CDR3 DNA reads as TGTGCCAGCAGCTCCCCGTTTGGGGGGCCAACCCCCAATGAGCAGTTCTTC.

The sample holds many counts of this clonotype. This rearrangement joins TRBV5-1 to TRBJ2-7; D perhaps matches TRBD1 (5 bases). V was trimmed by 2 bases and J by 6 bases, leaving 12 bases between them. This CDR3 contains 13 residues. The germline V gene has CDR1 SGHRS and CDR2 YFSETQ. CDR3 amino acids: CASSLGTGGEQYF. Written as DNA, the CDR3 is TGCGCCAGCAGCTTAGGAACAGGTGGCGAGCAGTACTTC.

This clonotype has at least ten counts. The genes are TRBV7-9 and TRBJ2-3, with no clear D. V was trimmed by 2 bases and J by 6 bases, leaving 12 bases between them. Germline CDR1 reads SEHNR; CDR2 reads FQNEAQ (reference sequence). The CDR3 covers 14 residues. CDR3 in amino acids: CASSLPLLADTQYF. The CDR3 region has the DNA TGTGCCAGCAGCTTACCTCTTTTGGCTGATACGCAGTATTTT.

This clonotype was detected many times. The J gene is TRBJ2-5, the V gene TRBV20-1; unclear D gene. CDR1 is DFQATT, CDR2 SNEGSKA, per germline (reference sequence). This CDR3 comprises 13 residues. The V and J ends lost 6 bases and 5 bases respectively, with 16 bases between them. CDR3 loop: CSAPDSGSETQYF. The CDR3 bases are TGCAGTGCCCCAGACTCGGGCTCCGAGACCCAGTACTTC.